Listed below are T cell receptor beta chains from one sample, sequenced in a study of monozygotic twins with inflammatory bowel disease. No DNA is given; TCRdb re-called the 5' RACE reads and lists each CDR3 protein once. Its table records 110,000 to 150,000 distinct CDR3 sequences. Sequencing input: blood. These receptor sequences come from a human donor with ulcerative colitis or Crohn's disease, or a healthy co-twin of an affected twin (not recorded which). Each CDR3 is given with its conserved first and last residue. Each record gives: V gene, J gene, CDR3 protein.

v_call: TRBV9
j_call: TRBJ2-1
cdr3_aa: CASSPQGQPGHNNEQFF

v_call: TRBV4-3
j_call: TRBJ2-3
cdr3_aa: CASSQDWGRVADTQYF

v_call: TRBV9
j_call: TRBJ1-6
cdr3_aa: CASSTGQGPRSPLHF

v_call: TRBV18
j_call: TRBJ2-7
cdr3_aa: CASSPRTSGNSYEQYF

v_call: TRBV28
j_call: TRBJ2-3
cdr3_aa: CASSEDRGTDTQYF

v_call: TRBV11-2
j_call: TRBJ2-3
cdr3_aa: CAGGSGRAPDTQYF

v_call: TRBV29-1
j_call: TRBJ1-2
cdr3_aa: CSGGDSDLISF

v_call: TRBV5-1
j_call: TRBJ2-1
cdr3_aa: CASNPGLADYNEQFF

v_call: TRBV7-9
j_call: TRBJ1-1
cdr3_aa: CASSAQAGTTEAFF

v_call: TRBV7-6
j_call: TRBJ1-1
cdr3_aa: CASSLGPGAFF

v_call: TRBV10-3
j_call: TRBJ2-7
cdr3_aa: CAISEAGDSDYEQYF